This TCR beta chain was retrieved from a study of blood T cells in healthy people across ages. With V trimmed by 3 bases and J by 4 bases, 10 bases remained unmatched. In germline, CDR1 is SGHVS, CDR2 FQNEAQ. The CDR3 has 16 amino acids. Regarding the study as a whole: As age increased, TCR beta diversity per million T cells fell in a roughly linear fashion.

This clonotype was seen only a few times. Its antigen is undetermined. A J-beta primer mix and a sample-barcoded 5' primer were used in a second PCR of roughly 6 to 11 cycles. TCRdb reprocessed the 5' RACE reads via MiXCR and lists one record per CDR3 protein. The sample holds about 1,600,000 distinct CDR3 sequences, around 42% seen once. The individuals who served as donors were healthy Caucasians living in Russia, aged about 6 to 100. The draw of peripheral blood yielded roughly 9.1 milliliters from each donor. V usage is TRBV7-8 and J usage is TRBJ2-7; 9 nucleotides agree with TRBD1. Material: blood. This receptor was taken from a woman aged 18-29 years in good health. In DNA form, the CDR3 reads TGTGCCAGCAGCTTGGGGGGGACAGGGTTCCCATACGAGCAGTACTTC. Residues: CASSLGGTGFPYEQYF.